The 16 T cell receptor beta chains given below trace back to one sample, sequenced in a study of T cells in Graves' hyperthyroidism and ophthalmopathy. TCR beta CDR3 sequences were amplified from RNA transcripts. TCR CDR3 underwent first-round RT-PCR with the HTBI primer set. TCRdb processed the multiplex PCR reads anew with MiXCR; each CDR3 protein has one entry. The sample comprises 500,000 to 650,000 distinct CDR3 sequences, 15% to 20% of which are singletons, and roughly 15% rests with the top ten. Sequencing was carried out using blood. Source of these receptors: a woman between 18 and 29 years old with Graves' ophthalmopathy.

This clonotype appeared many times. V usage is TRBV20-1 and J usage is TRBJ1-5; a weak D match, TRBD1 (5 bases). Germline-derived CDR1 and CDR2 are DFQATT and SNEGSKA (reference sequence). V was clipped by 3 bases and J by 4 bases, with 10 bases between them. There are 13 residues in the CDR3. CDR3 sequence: CSASWGRNQPQHF. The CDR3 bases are TGCAGTGCTAGTTGGGGCAGAAATCAGCCCCAGCATTTT.

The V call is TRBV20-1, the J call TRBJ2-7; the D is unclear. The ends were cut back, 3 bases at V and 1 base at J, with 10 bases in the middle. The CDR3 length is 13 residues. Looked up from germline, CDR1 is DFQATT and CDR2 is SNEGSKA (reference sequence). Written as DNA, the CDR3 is TGCAGTGCTAGTTCCGCGGAGTCCTACGAGCAGTACTTC. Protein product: CSASSAESYEQYF.

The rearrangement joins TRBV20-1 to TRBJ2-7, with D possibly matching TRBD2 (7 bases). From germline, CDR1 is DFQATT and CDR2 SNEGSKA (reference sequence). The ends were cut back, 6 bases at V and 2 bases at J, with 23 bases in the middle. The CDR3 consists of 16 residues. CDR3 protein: CSAYPQGGAEAYEQYF. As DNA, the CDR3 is TGCAGTGCGTACCCTCAAGGGGGGGCCGAAGCCTACGAGCAGTACTTC.

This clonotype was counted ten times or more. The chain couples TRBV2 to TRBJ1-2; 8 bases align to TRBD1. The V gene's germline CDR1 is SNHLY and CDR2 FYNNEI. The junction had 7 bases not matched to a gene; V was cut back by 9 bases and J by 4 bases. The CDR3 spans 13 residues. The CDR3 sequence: CASLADRGYGYTF. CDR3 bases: TGTGCCAGTCTGGCCGACAGGGGCTATGGCTACACCTTC. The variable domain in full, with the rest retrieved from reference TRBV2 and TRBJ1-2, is EPEVTQTPSHQVTQMGQEVILRCVPISNHLYFYWYRQILGQKVEFLVSFYNNEISEKSEIFDDQFSVERPDGSNFTLKIRSTKLEDSAMYFCASLADRGYGYTFGSGTRLTVV.

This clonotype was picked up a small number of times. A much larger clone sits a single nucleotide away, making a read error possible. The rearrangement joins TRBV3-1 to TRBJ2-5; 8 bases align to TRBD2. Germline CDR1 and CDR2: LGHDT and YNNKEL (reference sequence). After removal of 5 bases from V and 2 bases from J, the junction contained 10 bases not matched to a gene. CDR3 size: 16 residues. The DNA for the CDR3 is TGTGCCAGCAGCGCCCAGACTAGCGAGGCACAAGAGACCCAGTACTTC. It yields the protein CASSAQTSEAQETQYF.

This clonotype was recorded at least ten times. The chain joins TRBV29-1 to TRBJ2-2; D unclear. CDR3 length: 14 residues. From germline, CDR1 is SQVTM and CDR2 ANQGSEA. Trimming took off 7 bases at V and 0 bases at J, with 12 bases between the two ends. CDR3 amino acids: CSATGRSNTGELFF. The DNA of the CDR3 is TGCAGCGCTACCGGACGGTCGAACACCGGGGAGCTGTTTTTT.

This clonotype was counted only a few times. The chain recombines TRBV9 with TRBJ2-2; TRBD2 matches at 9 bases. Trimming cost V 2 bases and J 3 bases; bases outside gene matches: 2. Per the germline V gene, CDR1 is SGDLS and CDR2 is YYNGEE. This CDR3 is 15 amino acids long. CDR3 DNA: TGTGCCAGCAGCGTGAGCGGGAGGCACACCGGGGAGCTGTTTTTT. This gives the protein CASSVSGRHTGELFF.

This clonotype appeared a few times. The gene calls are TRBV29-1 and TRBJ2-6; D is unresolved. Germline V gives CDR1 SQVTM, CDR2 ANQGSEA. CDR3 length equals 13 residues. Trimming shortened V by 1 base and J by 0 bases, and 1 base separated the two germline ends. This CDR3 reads CSVEASGANVLTF. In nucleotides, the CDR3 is TGCAGCGTTGAAGCCTCTGGGGCCAACGTCCTGACTTTC.

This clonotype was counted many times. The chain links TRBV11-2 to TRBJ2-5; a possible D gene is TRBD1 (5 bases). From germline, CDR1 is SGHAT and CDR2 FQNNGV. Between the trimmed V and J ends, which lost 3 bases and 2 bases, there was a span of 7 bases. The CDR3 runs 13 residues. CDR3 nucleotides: TGTGCCAGCAGCTTCGACAGACAAGAGACCCAGTACTTC. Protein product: CASSFDRQETQYF.

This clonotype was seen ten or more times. CDR3 residues: CASSETEGTEAFF. CDR3 coding DNA: TGCGCCAGCAGTGAGACGGAGGGTACTGAAGCTTTCTTT. The gene calls are TRBV10-1 and TRBJ1-1; D remains ambiguous. This CDR3 has 13 amino acids. Trimming pared 2 bases from V and 5 bases from J, leaving 9 bases between. Germline values: CDR1 WNHNN, CDR2 SYGVQD (reference sequence).

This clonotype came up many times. The CDR3 sequence is CASSFYNSGTGLHQGTQYF. CDR3 sequence (DNA): TGTGCCAGCAGTTTCTACAATTCCGGGACAGGCCTCCATCAGGGGACCCAGTACTTC. The genes are TRBV28 and TRBJ2-5; 8 positions agree with TRBD1. Germline CDR1 and CDR2: MDHEN and SYDVKM. J gave up 7 bases and V 3 bases, and 22 bases lay outside the gene matches. The CDR3 length is 19 residues. The whole variable domain, remainder taken from reference TRBV28 and TRBJ2-5, is DVKVTQSSRYLVKRTGEKVFLECVQDMDHENMFWYRQDPGLGLRLIYFSYDVKMKEKGDIPEGYSVSREKKERFSLILESASTNQTSMYLCASSFYNSGTGLHQGTQYFGPGTRLLVL.

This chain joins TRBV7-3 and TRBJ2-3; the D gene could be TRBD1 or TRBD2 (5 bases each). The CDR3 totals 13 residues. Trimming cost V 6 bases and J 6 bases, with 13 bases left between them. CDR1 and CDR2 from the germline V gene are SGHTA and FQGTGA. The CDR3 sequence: CASRNPGTDTQYF. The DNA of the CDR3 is TGTGCCAGCAGGAACCCAGGGACCGATACGCAGTATTTT.

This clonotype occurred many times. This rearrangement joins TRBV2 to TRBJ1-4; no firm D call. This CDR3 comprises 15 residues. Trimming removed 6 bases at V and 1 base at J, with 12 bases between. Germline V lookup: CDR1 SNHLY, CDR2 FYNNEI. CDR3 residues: CASRSRRGTNEKLFF. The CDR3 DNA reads TGTGCCAGCAGGTCAAGGCGGGGAACTAATGAAAAACTGTTTTTT.

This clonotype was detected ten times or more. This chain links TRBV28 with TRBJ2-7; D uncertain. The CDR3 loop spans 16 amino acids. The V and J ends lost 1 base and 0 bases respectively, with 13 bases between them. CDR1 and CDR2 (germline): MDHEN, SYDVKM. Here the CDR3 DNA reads TGTGCCAGCAGTTTATTCTTGGGAATGAGCTCCTACGAGCAGTACTTC. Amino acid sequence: CASSLFLGMSSYEQYF.

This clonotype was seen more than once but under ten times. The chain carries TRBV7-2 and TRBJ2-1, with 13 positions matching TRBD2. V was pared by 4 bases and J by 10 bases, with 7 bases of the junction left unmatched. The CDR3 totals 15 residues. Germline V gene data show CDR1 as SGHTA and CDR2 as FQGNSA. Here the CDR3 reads CASSSGLAGAGEQFF. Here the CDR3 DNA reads TGTGCCAGCAGCTCCGGACTAGCGGGAGCTGGGGAGCAGTTCTTC.

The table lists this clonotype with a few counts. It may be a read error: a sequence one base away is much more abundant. CDR3 DNA: TGTGCCAGCAGCTTAGAACTGGTTTCTGACTATGGCTACGCCTTC. Translated: CASSLELVSDYGYAF. The chain links TRBV11-2 to TRBJ1-2; D unresolved. The CDR3 covers 15 residues. Germline V gene data show CDR1 as SGHAT and CDR2 as FQNNGV.